Here is one TCR beta chain with its context. The data originate from a study of blood T cell repertoires in COVID-19. Study overall: Acute and convalescent COVID-19 samples came from the United States, Italy and Spain.

Sequencing used immunoSEQ multiplex PCR; TCRdb keeps in-frame clones, though not all of them. The sample consists of 75,000 or so clones, roughly 84% of them appearing once. V shed 6 bases and J 0 bases; nucleotides not matched to a gene: 8. Germline CDR1 and CDR2: MNHEY and SMNVEV (reference sequence). This CDR3 is built from 15 residues. This receptor was obtained from a man aged 50 or older with acute or convalescent COVID-19. Sequenced sample: peripheral blood. The chain has TRBV27 and TRBJ2-7, with 7 bases lining up with TRBD1. CDR3 in amino acids: CASRLGWDSSYEQYF. In nucleotides, the CDR3 is TGTGCCAGCAGGCTCGGGTGGGACAGCTCCTACGAGCAGTACTTC.